The 8 T cell receptor beta chains reported below all come from one sample, sequenced in a study of control samples from healthy donors and cancer patients. Some clones are missing from TCRdb's copy, which holds only in-frame ones; the method was immunoSEQ multiplex PCR. The data hold 80,000 or so clones, with less than 95% observed a single time. Sequenced material: blood. Receptors were obtained from a woman in her thirties or forties in good health.

This rearrangement joins TRBV19 to TRBJ2-5; tentatively, D is TRBD1 or TRBD2 (5 bases each). This CDR3 is built from 16 residues. The V gene's germline CDR1 is LNHDA and CDR2 SQIVND (reference sequence). Trimming shortened V by 5 bases and J by 1 base, and 17 bases separated the two germline ends. For the CDR3, the DNA is TGTGCCAGTAGTCCCCTCCGGGACCACACCCAAGAGACCCAGTACTTC. Translated: CASSPLRDHTQETQYF.

V and J are TRBV6-1 and TRBJ1-1; TRBD1 might be the D (6 bases). CDR1 is MNHNS, CDR2 SASEGT, per germline. This CDR3 comprises 16 residues. Trimming removed 1 base at V and 1 base at J, with 13 bases between. The CDR3 coding sequence is TGTGCCAGCAGTGAAGGTGTCAGGGGAACGAACACTGAAGCTTTCTTT. This codes for CASSEGVRGTNTEAFF.

This clone was detected only once. This chain connects TRBV23-1 to TRBJ1-2, with D hard to call. TRBV23-1 belongs to the ORF category, with a function that is uncertain. V lost 0 bases and J 3 bases, leaving 5 bases between the germline ends. The CDR3 has 13 residues. The CDR3 loop is CASSQSTYYGYTF. CDR3 DNA sequence: TGCGCCAGCAGTCAATCCACGTACTATGGCTACACCTTC.

The chain couples TRBV6-6 to TRBJ1-2; a weak D match, TRBD1 (6 bases). CDR3 length equals 13 residues. Germline CDR1 reads MNHNY; CDR2 reads SVGAGI (reference sequence). Trimming took 8 bases from V and 4 from J, leaving 14 bases between them. The CDR3 region is CASRGAPGYGYTF. CDR3 sequence (DNA): TGTGCCAGCCGGGGGGCCCCAGGCTATGGCTACACCTTC.

The chain carries TRBV19 and TRBJ1-5; the match to TRBD1 covers 8 bases. CDR3 length equals 14 residues. Germline loops: CDR1 LNHDA, CDR2 SQIVND (reference sequence). V trimming: 10 bases; J trimming: 2 bases; junction bases outside the gene matches: 7. The CDR3 DNA reads TGTGCCACCAGAGCGACAGGGGGCAATCAGCCCCAGCATTTT. Protein product: CATRATGGNQPQHF.

V gene TRBV7-6 combines with J gene TRBJ1-2, with 7 positions matching TRBD1. The V segment lost 8 bases and the J segment 4 bases; nucleotides outside the gene matches: 19. The CDR3 is 17 residues long. Germline V gene data show CDR1 as SGHVS and CDR2 as FNYEAQ. This CDR3 is CASSPRDSFLALYGYTF. In DNA form, the CDR3 reads TGTGCCAGCTCCCCCCGGGACAGCTTTTTAGCCCTCTATGGCTACACCTTC.

The chain combines TRBV7-8 with TRBJ1-5; no definite D call. CDR3 length equals 18 residues. V was clipped by 0 bases and J by 0 bases, with 15 bases between them. Germline V CDR1 and CDR2: SGHVS, FQNEAQ. The CDR3 nucleotides read TGTGCCAGCAGCTTAGCCGGACCATATAGCCATAGCAATCAGCCCCAGCATTTT. Its protein product is CASSLAGPYSHSNQPQHF.

The chain uses TRBV18 and TRBJ2-7, with 9 bases identical to TRBD2. Germline-derived CDR1 and CDR2 are KGHSH and LQKENI. This CDR3 spans 14 amino acids. The V gene end was trimmed by 3 bases and the J gene end by 2 bases; junction bases not matched to a gene: 2. The chain's CDR3 is CASSPPSGTYEQYF. The CDR3 nucleotides are TGTGCCAGCTCACCTCCTAGCGGGACCTACGAGCAGTACTTC.